Shown below are 17 T cell receptor beta chains from a single sample sequenced in a study of blood T cell repertoires in COVID-19. TCRdb's table, derived via immunoSEQ multiplex PCR, lists solely in-frame clones and lacks some. Of 65,000 to 100,000 clones listed, approximately 80% are singletons. Sequenced input: peripheral blood. These receptors were obtained from an elderly woman with acute or convalescent COVID-19.

The chain employs TRBV30 and TRBJ1-1; D not resolved. V shed 0 bases and J shed 7 bases, with 12 bases lying between them. This CDR3 contains 13 residues. The V gene's germline CDR1 is GTSNPN and CDR2 SVGIG (reference sequence). The CDR3 sequence: CAWSVRRAGEAFF. The DNA of the CDR3 is TGTGCCTGGAGTGTACGGAGGGCCGGTGAAGCTTTCTTT.

This chain uses TRBV12-3 or TRBV12-4 with TRBJ1-1; no clear D. V was clipped by 6 bases and J by 3 bases, with 11 bases between them. This CDR3 has 13 residues. CDR3 nucleotides: TGTGCCAGCAGACGGCAGGCGCACACTGAAGCTTTCTTT. Translating gives CASRRQAHTEAFF.

The V and J genes are TRBV5-1 and TRBJ2-7; 7 nucleotides line up with TRBD1. Trimming removed 3 bases from V and 5 bases from J; junction bases left unmatched: 8. CDR3 length equals 14 residues. Germline V gene lookup returns CDR1 SGHRS and CDR2 YFSETQ. CDR3 nucleotide sequence: TGCGCCAGCAGCTCCTCGGGACAGAGCCACGAGCAGTACTTC. It encodes CASSSSGQSHEQYF.

This clone was recorded once. The rearrangement links TRBV11-2 to TRBJ2-3, with D possibly matching TRBD2 (6 bases). V lost 3 bases and J lost 6, with 13 bases in between. The CDR3 contains 14 residues. Germline values: CDR1 SGHAT, CDR2 FQNNGV. CDR3: CASSLGTGKDTQYF. For the CDR3, the DNA is TGTGCCAGCAGCTTGGGGACTGGCAAGGATACGCAGTATTTT.

This clone showed up just a few times. The chain has TRBV7-2 and TRBJ2-6; no clear D gene. The V and J ends lost 2 bases and 4 bases respectively, with 15 bases between them. This CDR3 spans 17 amino acids. The V gene's germline CDR1 is SGHTA and CDR2 FQGNSA. The CDR3 sequence is CASSLYPSGTGANVLTF. CDR3 DNA: TGTGCCAGCAGCTTATATCCGTCGGGTACCGGGGCCAACGTCCTGACTTTC. Drawing the rest from reference TRBV7-2 and TRBJ2-6, the complete variable domain is GAGVSQSPSNKVTEKGKDVELRCDPISGHTALYWYRQSLGQGLEFLIYFQGNSAPDKSGLPSDRFSAERTGGSVSTLTIQRTQQEDSAVYLCASSLYPSGTGANVLTFGAGSRLTVL.

The gene calls are TRBV30 and TRBJ2-1, with 11 bases matching TRBD2. The junction had 6 bases not matched to a gene; V was cut back by 4 bases and J by 10 bases. CDR1 GTSNPN and CDR2 SVGIG come from the germline V gene (reference sequence). The CDR3 has 13 residues. CDR3 amino acids: CAWNGLAGPEQFF. The DNA for the CDR3 is TGTGCCTGGAACGGACTAGCGGGCCCCGAGCAGTTCTTC. Combining the CDR3 with reference TRBV30 and TRBJ2-1 gives the whole variable domain SQTIHQWPATLVQPVGSPLSLECTVEGTSNPNLYWYRQAAGRGLQLLFYSVGIGQISSEVPQNLSASRPQDRQFILSSKKLLLSDSGFYLCAWNGLAGPEQFFGPGTRLTVL.

This clone was seen only once. V gene TRBV10-2 combines with J gene TRBJ1-1; D may be TRBD1 (6 bases). Deletions cut 6 bases from V and 6 bases from J, with 23 bases between. Germline assignment: CDR1 WSHSY and CDR2 SAAADI. CDR3 length: 16 residues. In DNA, the CDR3 is TGCGCCAGCAGCGATCGGGGGGAGCGCAGGGGACCTGAAGCTTTCTTT. It specifies CASSDRGERRGPEAFF.

The chain has TRBV3-1 (or the pseudogene TRBV3-2) and TRBJ2-7; D unclear. This CDR3 region has 12 residues. The germline CDR1 and CDR2 sequences are LGHDT and YNNKEL (reference sequence). V lost 1 base and J lost 7, with 8 bases in between. The CDR3 spells CASSQGPREQYF. CDR3 nucleotides: TGTGCCAGCAGCCAAGGCCCCAGGGAGCAGTACTTC.

The J gene is TRBJ1-2, the V gene TRBV25-1; possibly TRBD1 for D (6 bases). CDR1 and CDR2 (germline): MGHDK, SYGVNS. The CDR3 is 15 residues long. The ends were cut back, 1 base at V and 8 bases at J, with 17 bases in the middle. CDR3 bases: TGTGCCAGCAGTGAATCGGACAGAGGGTTGCGCGGCTACACCTTC. Amino acids: CASSESDRGLRGYTF.

This rearrangement joins TRBV4-1 to TRBJ1-2; D is unresolved. There are 15 residues in the CDR3. In germline, CDR1 is MGHRA, CDR2 YSYEKL. Trimming removed 5 bases from V and 1 base from J, with 14 bases in between. For the CDR3, the DNA is TGCGCCAGCAGCGCCGACCCGACGGGTAACTATGGCTACACCTTC. It translates to CASSADPTGNYGYTF.

The chain recombines TRBV10-2 with TRBJ2-1; 12 bases fit TRBD2. The J segment lost 7 bases and the V segment lost 8 bases, leaving 9 bases of the junction unmatched. Looked up from germline, CDR1 is WSHSY and CDR2 is SAAADI. The CDR3 is made up of 15 amino acids. CDR3 bases: TGCGCCAGCGGGGGACTAGCGGGCTGGAGTAATGAGCAGTTCTTC. As protein: CASGGLAGWSNEQFF.

The gene calls are TRBV2 and TRBJ1-1; weak D call: TRBD1 (6 bases). Trimming shortened V by 6 bases and J by 0 bases, and 11 bases separated the two germline ends. CDR3 size: 14 residues. Germline V lookup: CDR1 SNHLY, CDR2 FYNNEI. In DNA form, the CDR3 reads TGTGCCAGCAGGATCAGGGGTATGAACACTGAAGCTTTCTTT. It codes for CASRIRGMNTEAFF. Combining the CDR3 with reference TRBV2 and TRBJ1-1 gives the whole variable domain EPEVTQTPSHQVTQMGQEVILRCVPISNHLYFYWYRQILGQKVEFLVSFYNNEISEKSEIFDDQFSVERPDGSNFTLKIRSTKLEDSAMYFCASRIRGMNTEAFFGQGTRLTVV.

The chain carries TRBV12-3 or TRBV12-4 and TRBJ1-1; a weak D match, TRBD1 (6 bases). The CDR3 length is 13 residues. Trimming removed 6 bases from V and 5 bases from J, with 13 bases in between. The CDR3 region has the DNA TGTGCCAGCAGCCCAGGGGCTAATACTGAAGCTTTCTTT. Amino acid sequence: CASSPGANTEAFF.

This clone came up once. The V gene is TRBV5-1, the J gene TRBJ2-3, with D tentatively TRBD1 (5 bases). V lost 4 bases to trimming and J lost 0 bases, with 12 bases between them. CDR1 and CDR2 from the germline V gene are SGHRS and YFSETQ. This CDR3 has 15 amino acids. CDR3 DNA sequence: TGCGCCAGCAGCCGTGACAGTCCTAGCACAGATACGCAGTATTTT. It codes for CASSRDSPSTDTQYF. Full variable domain (missing parts from reference TRBV5-1 and TRBJ2-3): KAGVTQTPRYLIKTRGQQVTLSCSPISGHRSVSWYQQTPGQGLQFLFEYFSETQRNKGNFPGRFSGRQFSNSRSEMNVSTLELGDSALYLCASSRDSPSTDTQYFGPGTRLTVL.

The chain joins TRBV7-9 to TRBJ1-2; weak D call: TRBD1 (6 bases). The germline gives CDR1 SEHNR, CDR2 FQNEAQ (reference sequence). The CDR3 length is 12 residues. The V and J ends lost 2 bases and 5 bases respectively, with 6 bases between them. This chain's CDR3 is CASSLTGYGYTF. CDR3 nucleotide sequence: TGTGCCAGCAGCTTAACAGGGTATGGCTACACCTTC.

The rearrangement joins TRBV5-5 to TRBJ1-2; a possible D gene is TRBD1 (6 bases). In germline, CDR1 is SGHKS, CDR2 YYEKEE (reference sequence). Trimming stripped 0 bases from V and 5 bases from J, with 14 bases between. The length of the CDR3 is 15 residues. CDR3 sequence reads: CASSLVQGQYYGYTF. The CDR3 coding sequence is TGTGCCAGCAGCTTGGTTCAGGGGCAATATTATGGCTACACCTTC.

The chain employs TRBV6-5 and TRBJ2-7, with TRBD1 matching 8 bases. V was pared by 2 bases and J by 2 bases, with 2 bases of the junction left unmatched. Germline CDR1 and CDR2: MNHEY and SVGAGI. The CDR3 loop spans 14 amino acids. The CDR3: CASSYQGAPYEQYF. CDR3 nucleotides: TGTGCCAGCAGTTACCAGGGGGCTCCCTACGAGCAGTACTTC.